Below are 12 T cell receptor beta chains sequenced from a single sample in a study of T cells in Graves' hyperthyroidism and ophthalmopathy (dated by TCRdb to about 2019). The library was built by means of multiplex PCR. The data were produced on an Illumina HiSeq 2000. The TCR beta CDR3 regions were amplified from the RNA transcripts. For the first round of RT-PCR on the TCR CDR3, the HTBI primer set was used together with the Qiagen OneStep RT-PCR kit. TCRdb reprocessing: public reads trimmed at Q25 with fastp, clones called with MiXCR, in-frame beta chains kept. Each CDR3 protein gets just one entry, which takes the most common genes and DNA from the rows behind it. The sample table lists 400,000 to 600,000 distinct CDR3 sequences, about a fifth of them with a count of one. Together, the top ten hold more than 25% of the sample. Specimen: blood. All receptors derive from a man between 18 and 35 years old with Graves' hyperthyroidism.

This clonotype was recorded at least ten times. The chain has TRBV29-1 and TRBJ1-5; D might be TRBD1 (5 bases). Deletions cut 7 bases from V and 4 bases from J, with 17 bases between. Per germline, CDR1 SQVTM and CDR2 ANQGSEA. The CDR3 covers 14 residues. CDR3 bases: TGCAGCGGCGGGGCTAGGGACCGAAATCAGCCCCAGCATTTT. Amino acids: CSGGARDRNQPQHF.

This clonotype was counted only a few times. V gene TRBV12-3 or TRBV12-4 combines with J gene TRBJ2-2; no clear D gene. This CDR3 is built from 13 residues. Trimming shortened V by 3 bases and J by 3 bases, and 5 bases separated the two germline ends. The CDR3 loop is CASSFGDTGELFF. The CDR3 nucleotides are TGTGCCAGCAGTTTTGGGGACACCGGGGAGCTGTTTTTT.

The chain carries TRBV14 and TRBJ1-5, with 8 bases identical to TRBD1. After removal of 0 bases from V and 0 bases from J, the junction contained 13 bases not matched to a gene. CDR1 is SGHDN, CDR2 FVKESK, per germline. This CDR3 is built from 20 residues. Written as DNA, the CDR3 is TGTGCCAGCAGCCAAGATAAGTGGACAGGGCCACATTATAGCAATCAGCCCCAGCATTTT. Translating it yields CASSQDKWTGPHYSNQPQHF.

A few counts support this clonotype. The rearrangement uses TRBV18 and TRBJ1-1; 7 bases are a match to TRBD1. Germline-derived CDR1 and CDR2 are KGHSH and LQKENI. The CDR3 extends over 16 amino acids. The junction had 9 bases not matched to a gene; V was cut back by 4 bases and J by 1 base. Here the CDR3 reads CASSLTRGQPNTEAFF. CDR3 DNA: TGTGCCAGCTCACTGACTAGGGGACAGCCGAACACTGAAGCTTTCTTT.

This clonotype was counted a single time. This rearrangement joins TRBV11-2 to TRBJ1-5; D is perhaps TRBD1 (5 bases). The V end was cut by 4 bases, the J end by 2 bases, with 9 bases between. Germline CDR1 reads SGHAT; CDR2 reads FQNNGV. The CDR3 covers 14 residues. The CDR3 sequence: CASSWGGGNQPQHF. CDR3 coding DNA: TGTGCCAGCAGCTGGGGGGGAGGCAATCAGCCCCAGCATTTT.

The chain joins TRBV28 to TRBJ2-7; D could derive from TRBD1 or TRBD2 (6 bases each). The CDR3 covers 14 residues. Trimming removed 6 bases from V and 2 bases from J, with 14 bases in between. Per germline, CDR1 MDHEN and CDR2 SYDVKM. Here the CDR3 DNA reads TGTGCCAGCAGACCAAGGGGGGTAGCCTACGAGCAGTACTTC. Amino acid sequence: CASRPRGVAYEQYF.

This chain connects TRBV7-8 to TRBJ1-1, with D perhaps TRBD1 (5 bases). The CDR3 is 14 residues long. CDR1 and CDR2 from the germline V gene are SGHVS and FQNEAQ. V was pared by 5 bases and J by 11 bases, with 21 bases between. CDR3 amino acids: CASSPPERDLIAFF. The CDR3 DNA reads TGTGCCAGCAGCCCCCCGGAAAGGGACCTCATCGCTTTCTTT.

This clonotype came up a few times. This chain links TRBV10-3 with TRBJ1-1, with D possibly TRBD1 on 6 matching bases. Trimming took off 10 bases at V and 1 base at J, with 16 bases between the two ends. Germline lookup yields CDR1 ENHRY and CDR2 SYGVKD. This CDR3 region has 14 residues. Here the CDR3 reads CATSGRGGNTEAFF. CDR3 in DNA: TGTGCCACCAGCGGCAGAGGGGGGAACACTGAAGCTTTCTTT.

In this sample, this clonotype turned up a few times. The rearrangement links TRBV6-2 or TRBV6-3 to TRBJ2-5; D not certain. The germline gives CDR1 MNHEY, CDR2 SVGEGT. Trimming shortened V by 5 bases and J by 5 bases, and 15 bases separated the two germline ends. The CDR3 runs to 14 residues. The CDR3 DNA follows: TGTGCCAGCAGTCAAGGGCCTATTGGGGAGACCCAGTACTTC. Translated: CASSQGPIGETQYF.

This rearrangement joins TRBV7-9 to TRBJ1-1, with no clear D. CDR3 length equals 15 residues. Trimming cost V 0 bases and J 1 base, with 9 bases left between them. Germline V lookup: CDR1 SEHNR, CDR2 FQNEAQ (reference sequence). Here the CDR3 reads CASSLALGSNTEAFF. CDR3 sequence (DNA): TGTGCCAGCAGCTTAGCTCTGGGGTCGAACACTGAAGCTTTCTTT.

The genes are TRBV12-3 or TRBV12-4 and TRBJ1-3; TRBD1 matches 8 bases. This CDR3 comprises 17 residues. J lost 7 bases, V lost 2 bases, and 13 bases had no gene match. The CDR3 protein is CASSLSLGQGRGNTIYF. CDR3 nucleotide sequence: TGTGCCAGCAGTTTATCCCTCGGACAGGGACGAGGGAACACCATATATTTT.

The CDR3 spells CASWTGRVPEAFF. In nucleotides, the CDR3 is TGTGCCAGCTGGACAGGGAGGGTCCCTGAAGCTTTCTTT. The chain is built from TRBV28 and TRBJ1-1; 8 positions agree with TRBD1. Looked up from germline, CDR1 is MDHEN and CDR2 is SYDVKM. CDR3 length: 13 amino acids. V lost 8 bases, J lost 6 bases, and 8 bases stayed unmatched.